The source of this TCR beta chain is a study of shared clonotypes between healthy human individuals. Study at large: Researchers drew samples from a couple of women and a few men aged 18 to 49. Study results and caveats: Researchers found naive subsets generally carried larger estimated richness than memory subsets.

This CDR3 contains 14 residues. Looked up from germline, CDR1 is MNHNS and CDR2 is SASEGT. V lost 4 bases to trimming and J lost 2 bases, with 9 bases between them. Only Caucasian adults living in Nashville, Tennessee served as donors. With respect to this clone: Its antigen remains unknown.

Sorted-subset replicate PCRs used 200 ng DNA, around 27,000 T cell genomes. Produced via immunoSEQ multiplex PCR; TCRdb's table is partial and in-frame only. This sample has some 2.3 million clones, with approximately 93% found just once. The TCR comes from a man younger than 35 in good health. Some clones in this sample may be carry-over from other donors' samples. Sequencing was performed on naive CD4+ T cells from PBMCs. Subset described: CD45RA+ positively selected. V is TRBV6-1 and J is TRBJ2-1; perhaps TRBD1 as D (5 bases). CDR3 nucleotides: TGTGCCAGCAGTGCAGGGTGGCCCTACAATGAGCAGTTCTTC. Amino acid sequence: CASSAGWPYNEQFF.